These 25 T cell receptor beta chains were all obtained from the same sample, sequenced in a study of spatial heterogeneity in lung cancer. TCRdb fed the 5' RACE reads into MiXCR, producing one record per CDR3 protein. The sample shows about 6,100 distinct CDR3 sequences, about 8.2% of them seen only once. Indicated time point: sample taken at primary tumor resection. The material was normal lung tissue next to the tumor, obtained at surgery. Every receptor here comes from a female donor with early-stage non-small cell lung cancer.

This clonotype occurred a few times. V is TRBV7-2 and J is TRBJ2-7; no clear D gene. This CDR3 comprises 16 residues. Trimming removed 5 bases at V and 4 bases at J, with 21 bases between. Per the germline V gene, CDR1 is SGHTA and CDR2 is FQGNSA. CDR3 residues: CASSPVQPLPLYEQYF. The CDR3 DNA is TGTGCCAGCAGCCCCGTCCAGCCACTACCTTTGTACGAGCAGTACTTC.

With regard to this clonotype: A much larger clone lies a single base off, so this may be a read error. The CDR3 sequence is CASGLGQSSYGYTF. In DNA form, the CDR3 reads TGCGCCAGCGGGCTAGGACAGAGCAGTTATGGCTACACCTTC. This chain links TRBV5-1 with TRBJ1-2, with D possibly TRBD1 on 6 matching bases. The ends were cut back, 7 bases at V and 5 bases at J, with 18 bases in the middle. Per the germline V gene, CDR1 is SGHRS and CDR2 is YFSETQ. This CDR3 has 14 amino acids.

As concerns this clonotype: The conserved phenylalanine or tryptophan is not found at the CDR3 terminus, so this likely reflects a read error. The rearrangement uses TRBV10-3 and TRBJ2-3; D unresolved. In germline, CDR1 is ENHRY, CDR2 SYGVKD. This CDR3 spans 13 amino acids. Trimming took 6 bases from V and 2 from J, leaving 9 bases between them. The CDR3 is CAISESDTDTQYS. CDR3 DNA: TGTGCCATCAGCGAATCGGACACAGATACGCAGTATTCT.

This clonotype was recorded at least ten times. This chain connects TRBV10-3 to TRBJ1-5; D ambiguous. Between the trimmed V and J ends, which lost 3 bases and 1 base, there was a span of 7 bases. This CDR3 is 14 amino acids long. Germline CDR1 ENHRY, CDR2 SYGVKD. The CDR3 DNA follows: TGTGCCATCAGTGATTGGCAGAGCAATCAGCCCCAGCATTTT. It translates to CAISDWQSNQPQHF.

This clonotype was seen repeatedly, ten times or more. The chain carries TRBV28 and TRBJ1-5; 8 nucleotides line up with TRBD1. This CDR3 spans 16 amino acids. Losses at the gene ends were 5 bases for V and 2 bases for J; bases not matched to a gene: 8. Germline loops: CDR1 MDHEN, CDR2 SYDVKM. This chain's CDR3 is CASSRRQGTGNQPQHF. For the CDR3, the DNA is TGTGCCAGCAGTCGGAGACAGGGGACGGGCAATCAGCCCCAGCATTTT.

In its sample, this clonotype ranks as medium-sized. The chain recombines TRBV6-1 with TRBJ1-6, with TRBD1 matching 7 bases. The V gene's germline CDR1 is MNHNS and CDR2 SASEGT. The CDR3 has 15 residues. With V trimmed by 4 bases and J by 10 bases, 10 bases remained unmatched. CDR3 amino acids: CASSGRQGSGSPLHF. The DNA for the CDR3 is TGTGCCAGCAGTGGCAGACAGGGAAGTGGGTCACCCCTCCACTTT.

This clonotype has only a few counts. This chain joins TRBV20-1 and TRBJ2-7; the match to TRBD2 covers 8 bases. Germline CDR1 DFQATT, CDR2 SNEGSKA (reference sequence). This CDR3 contains 15 residues. V shed 5 bases, J shed 3 bases, and the junction held 12 bases outside the gene matches. CDR3 in amino acids: CSASGGVAGNYEQYF. The CDR3 DNA is TGCAGTGCTTCGGGGGGGGTAGCGGGGAACTACGAGCAGTACTTC.

By share, this clonotype counts as medium-sized (0.01 to 0.1%). The V call is TRBV12-5, the J call TRBJ1-5; D gene unclear. V lost 1 base to trimming and J lost 3 bases, with 7 bases between them. Germline V gene lookup returns CDR1 LGHNT and CDR2 FRNRAP. The CDR3 contains 14 residues. The CDR3 DNA follows: TGTGCTAGTGGTTTGGGTAGGGCCAATCAGCCCCAGCATTTT. Translation gives CASGLGRANQPQHF. The variable domain in full, with the rest retrieved from reference TRBV12-5 and TRBJ1-5, is DARVTQTPRHKVTEMGQEVTMRCQPILGHNTVFWYRQTMMQGLELLAYFRNRAPLDDSGMPKDRFSAEMPDATLATLKIQPSEPRDSAVYFCASGLGRANQPQHFGDGTRLSIL.

This clonotype was observed at least ten times. V and J are TRBV18 and TRBJ1-2; D is undetermined. The germline gives CDR1 KGHSH, CDR2 LQKENI. The CDR3 sequence is 14 residues long. The V end lost 0 bases, the J end lost 7 bases, and 12 bases lay between the germline ends. The CDR3 DNA reads as TGTGCCAGCTCACCACCTTTGGAAACAGTTGGCTACACCTTC. Translated, it gives CASSPPLETVGYTF. Complete variable domain (other parts from reference TRBV18 and TRBJ1-2): NAGVMQNPRHLVRRRGQEARLRCSPMKGHSHVYWYRQLPEEGLKFMVYLQKENIIDESGMPKERFSAEFPKEGPSILRIQQVVRGDSAAYFCASSPPLETVGYTFGSGTRLTVV.

A word on this clonotype: A much larger clonotype is one base distant, so this may be a read error. V usage is TRBV6-1 and J usage is TRBJ2-7, with 8 bases lining up with TRBD1. The CDR3 loop spans 13 amino acids. The germline gives CDR1 MNHNS, CDR2 SASEGT. The DNA for the CDR3 is TGTACCAGCAGTTTTGGACAGGGATACGAGCAGTACTTC. Translating gives CTSSFGQGYEQYF.

This clonotype was recorded a few times. The rearrangement links TRBV2 to TRBJ2-7; TRBD2 matches 7 bases. Germline-derived CDR1 and CDR2 are SNHLY and FYNNEI. V lost 3 bases to trimming and J lost 7 bases; unmatched junction nucleotides: 6. The CDR3 has 13 amino acids. CDR3 nucleotides: TGTGCCAGCAGTGAGGGGGGGACCCGGGAGCAGTACTTC. It specifies CASSEGGTREQYF.

This clonotype rates as medium-sized. The chain employs TRBV6-5 and TRBJ1-1; D is possibly TRBD1 (6 bases). This CDR3 has 16 residues. Trimming cost V 5 bases and J 1 base, with 17 bases left between them. Germline V gives CDR1 MNHEY, CDR2 SVGAGI. In nucleotides, the CDR3 is TGTGCCAGCAGTCAGCGGACAGTCGGAGAGAACACTGAAGCTTTCTTT. It specifies CASSQRTVGENTEAFF.

In this sample, this clonotype is medium-sized. The chain couples TRBV10-3 to TRBJ2-3; tentatively, D is TRBD1 (6 bases). Germline values: CDR1 ENHRY, CDR2 SYGVKD. The germline V and J ends were trimmed by 3 bases and 0 bases, with 13 bases remaining between them. The CDR3 is 16 amino acids. DNA for the CDR3: TGTGCCATCAGTGACCCCGACAGGCGCAGCACAGATACGCAGTATTTT. Residues: CAISDPDRRSTDTQYF.

This clonotype was seen a handful of times. The chain carries TRBV30 and TRBJ2-5; possible D gene TRBD1, 5 bases. Germline CDR1 GTSNPN, CDR2 SVGIG (reference sequence). V lost 0 bases, J lost 7 bases, and 18 bases lay in between. This CDR3 comprises 15 residues. The CDR3 DNA reads as TGTGCCTGGAGTGTTTGGGGCAGCCCGTCAGGGACCCAGTACTTC. Encoded protein: CAWSVWGSPSGTQYF. The full variable domain, rest sourced from reference TRBV30 and TRBJ2-5, is SQTIHQWPATLVQPVGSPLSLECTVEGTSNPNLYWYRQAAGRGLQLLFYSVGIGQISSEVPQNLSASRPQDRQFILSSKKLLLSDSGFYLCAWSVWGSPSGTQYFGPGTRLLVL.

This clonotype is judged large (0.1 to 1%). The V and J genes are TRBV13 and TRBJ1-6; 9 bases align to TRBD1. CDR3 length equals 15 residues. With V trimmed by 5 bases and J by 10 bases, 9 bases remained unmatched. Germline assignment: CDR1 PRHDT and CDR2 FYEKMQ (reference sequence). CDR3 nucleotides: TGTGCCAGCAGCACCCGGGACAGGGAGGAATCACCCCTCCACTTT. It codes for CASSTRDREESPLHF.

This clonotype is classed as medium-sized. The rearrangement joins TRBV5-6 to TRBJ2-5; no clear D. This CDR3 is built from 12 residues. Germline values: CDR1 SGHDT, CDR2 YYEEEE. The V end lost 2 bases, the J end lost 3 bases, and 5 bases lay between the germline ends. The CDR3 nucleotides read TGTGCCAGCAGCTTCGAAGAAGAGACCCAGTACTTC. Its protein product is CASSFEEETQYF. The full variable domain, rest sourced from reference TRBV5-6 and TRBJ2-5, is DAGVTQSPTHLIKTRGQQVTLRCSPKSGHDTVSWYQQALGQGPQFIFQYYEEEERQRGNFPDRFSGHQFPNYSSELNVNALLLGDSALYLCASSFEEETQYFGPGTRLLVL.

This clonotype appeared a few times. V is TRBV13 and J is TRBJ2-3, with D perhaps given as TRBD1 or TRBD2 (5 bases each). The CDR3 runs to 15 residues. Per the germline V gene, CDR1 is PRHDT and CDR2 is FYEKMQ (reference sequence). V was trimmed by 4 bases and J by 0 bases, leaving 11 bases between them. The CDR3 loop reads CASSSRGDSTDTQYF. CDR3 DNA: TGTGCCAGCAGCTCCAGAGGGGATAGCACAGATACGCAGTATTTT.

This clonotype was found many times. V usage is TRBV29-1 and J usage is TRBJ2-1, with TRBD2 as a possible D gene (6 bases). This CDR3 has 11 amino acids. Germline loops: CDR1 SQVTM, CDR2 ANQGSEA. V gave up 7 bases and J gave up 7 bases, with 11 bases separating them. CDR3 bases: TGCAGCGGGGGGGATCGAAATGAGCAGTTCTTC. Protein product: CSGGDRNEQFF.

This clonotype is judged medium-sized. The chain combines TRBV20-1 with TRBJ2-3; TRBD2 aligns across 7 bases. The CDR3 runs to 16 residues. The germline CDR1 and CDR2 sequences are DFQATT and SNEGSKA (reference sequence). J was trimmed by 2 bases and V by 2 bases; bases with no gene match: 10. CDR3 sequence: CSARLSPSGITDTQYF. DNA of the CDR3: TGCAGTGCTAGACTAAGCCCTAGCGGAATCACAGATACGCAGTATTTT.

By its share, this clonotype is medium-sized. The chain employs TRBV12-3 or TRBV12-4 and TRBJ2-7; D might be TRBD1 (6 bases). The CDR3 is made up of 13 amino acids. Trimming cost V 1 base and J 3 bases, with 7 bases left between them. The CDR3 DNA sequence: TGTGCCAGCAGTTTAGTACAGGGCTACGAGCAGTACTTC. Amino acids: CASSLVQGYEQYF.

This clonotype has a handful of counts. CDR3 coding DNA: TGTGCCAGCAGTACAACGGGGGGTTGGACTGAAGCTTTCTTT. Protein: CASSTTGGWTEAFF. The gene calls are TRBV7-2 and TRBJ1-1; tentative D call: TRBD1 (5 bases). Germline V gene lookup returns CDR1 SGHTA and CDR2 FQGNSA. This CDR3 has 14 residues. Trimming stripped 6 bases from V and 5 bases from J, with 16 bases between.

This clonotype is medium-sized. The chain joins TRBV14 to TRBJ2-1, with TRBD2 identical over 10 bases. CDR1 is SGHDN and CDR2 is FVKESK in the germline V gene. CDR3 size: 16 residues. The V segment lost 3 bases and the J segment 4 bases; nucleotides outside the gene matches: 6. In DNA form, the CDR3 reads TGTGCCAGCAGCCACGCCGGACTAGCGGAGTACAATGAGCAGTTCTTC. Translation gives CASSHAGLAEYNEQFF.

This clonotype is medium-sized (0.01 to 0.1%) in the sample. This rearrangement joins TRBV2 to TRBJ2-4; D gene ambiguous. Trimming removed 1 base at V and 10 bases at J, with 11 bases between. This CDR3 region has 13 residues. Per the germline V gene, CDR1 is SNHLY and CDR2 is FYNNEI. The CDR3 sequence is CASSEVADSIQYF. The CDR3 bases are TGTGCCAGCAGTGAAGTGGCAGACTCTATTCAGTACTTC.

This clonotype is labeled medium-sized. This chain uses TRBV27 with TRBJ1-4; D may be TRBD1 (5 bases). With 0 bases removed from V and 7 bases from J, the gap between germline ends came to 12 bases. Germline V gene lookup returns CDR1 MNHEY and CDR2 SMNVEV (reference sequence). The CDR3 loop spans 15 amino acids. The CDR3: CASSLSGTDGEKLFF. The CDR3 DNA follows: TGTGCCAGCAGTTTATCAGGGACTGACGGTGAAAAACTGTTTTTT.

This clonotype was observed a handful of times. Here the CDR3 DNA reads TGTGCCAGCAGGAATAGCGGGCGCTACACAGATACGCAGTATTTT. Encoded protein: CASRNSGRYTDTQYF. V gene TRBV7-2 combines with J gene TRBJ2-3, with TRBD2 identical over 7 bases. The V segment lost 6 bases and the J segment 2 bases; nucleotides outside the gene matches: 8. Germline V gives CDR1 SGHTA, CDR2 FQGNSA. The CDR3 is made up of 15 amino acids.